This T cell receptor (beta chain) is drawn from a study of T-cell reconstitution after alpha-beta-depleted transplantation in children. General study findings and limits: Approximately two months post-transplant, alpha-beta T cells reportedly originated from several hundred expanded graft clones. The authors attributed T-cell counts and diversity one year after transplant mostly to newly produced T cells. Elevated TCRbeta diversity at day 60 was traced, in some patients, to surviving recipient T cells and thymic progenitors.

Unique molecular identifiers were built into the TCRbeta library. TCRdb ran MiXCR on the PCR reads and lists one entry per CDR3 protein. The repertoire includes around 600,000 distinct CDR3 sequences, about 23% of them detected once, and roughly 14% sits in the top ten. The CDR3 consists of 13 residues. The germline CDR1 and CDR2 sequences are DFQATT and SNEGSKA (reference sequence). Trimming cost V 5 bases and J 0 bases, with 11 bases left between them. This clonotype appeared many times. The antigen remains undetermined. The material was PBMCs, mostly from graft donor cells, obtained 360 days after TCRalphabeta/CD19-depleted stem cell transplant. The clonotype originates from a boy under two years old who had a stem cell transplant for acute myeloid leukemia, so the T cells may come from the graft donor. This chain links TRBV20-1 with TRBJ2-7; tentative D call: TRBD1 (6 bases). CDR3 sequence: CSAVAGASYEQYF. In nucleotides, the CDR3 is TGCAGTGCTGTAGCAGGGGCCTCCTACGAGCAGTACTTC.